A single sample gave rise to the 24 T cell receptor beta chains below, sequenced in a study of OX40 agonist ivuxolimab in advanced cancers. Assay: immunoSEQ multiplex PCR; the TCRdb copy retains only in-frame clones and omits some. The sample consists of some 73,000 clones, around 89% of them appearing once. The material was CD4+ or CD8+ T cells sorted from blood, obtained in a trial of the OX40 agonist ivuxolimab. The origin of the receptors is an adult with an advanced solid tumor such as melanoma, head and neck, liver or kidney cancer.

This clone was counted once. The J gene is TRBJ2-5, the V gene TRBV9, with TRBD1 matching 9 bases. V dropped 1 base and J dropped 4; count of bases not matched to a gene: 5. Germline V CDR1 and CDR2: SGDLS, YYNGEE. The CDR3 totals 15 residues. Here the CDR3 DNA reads TGTGCCAGCAGCGTAATGACAGGGGGTAGAGAGACCCAGTACTTC. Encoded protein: CASSVMTGGRETQYF.

CDR3 coding DNA: TGCGCCAGCAGCTTGGTTGGGGGGCCAGGGAATGAGCAGTTCTTC. Encoded protein: CASSLVGGPGNEQFF. The V call is TRBV5-1, the J call TRBJ2-1, with D perhaps matching TRBD1 or TRBD2 (6 bases each). This CDR3 is 15 amino acids long. Germline assignment: CDR1 SGHRS and CDR2 YFSETQ. Trimming left V 0 bases short and J 7 bases short, with 14 bases between.

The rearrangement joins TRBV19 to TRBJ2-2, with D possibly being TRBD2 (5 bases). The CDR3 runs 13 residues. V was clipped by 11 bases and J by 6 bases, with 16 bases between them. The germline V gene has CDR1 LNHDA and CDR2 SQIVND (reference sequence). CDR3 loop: CASKRSGSGELFF. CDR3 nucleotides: TGTGCCTCAAAAAGGAGCGGCTCCGGGGAGCTGTTTTTT.

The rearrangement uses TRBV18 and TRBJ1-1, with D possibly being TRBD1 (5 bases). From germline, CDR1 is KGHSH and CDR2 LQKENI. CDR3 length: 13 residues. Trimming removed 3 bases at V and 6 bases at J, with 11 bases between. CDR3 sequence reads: CASSPPQGSEAFF. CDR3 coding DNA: TGTGCCAGCTCACCGCCGCAGGGCTCTGAAGCTTTCTTT.

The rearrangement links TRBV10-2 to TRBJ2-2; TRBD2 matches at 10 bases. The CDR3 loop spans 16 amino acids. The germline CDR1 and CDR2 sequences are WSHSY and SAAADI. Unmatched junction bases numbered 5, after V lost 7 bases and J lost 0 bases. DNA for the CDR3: TGCGCCAGCACTTCTGGACTAGCGGCGAACACCGGGGAGCTGTTTTTT. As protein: CASTSGLAANTGELFF.

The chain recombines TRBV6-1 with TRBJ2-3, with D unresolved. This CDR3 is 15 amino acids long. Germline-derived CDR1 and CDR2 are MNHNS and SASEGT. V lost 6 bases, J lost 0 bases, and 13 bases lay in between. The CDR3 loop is CASRGLEYSTDTQYF. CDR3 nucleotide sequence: TGTGCCAGCAGAGGCCTGGAGTACAGCACAGATACGCAGTATTTT.

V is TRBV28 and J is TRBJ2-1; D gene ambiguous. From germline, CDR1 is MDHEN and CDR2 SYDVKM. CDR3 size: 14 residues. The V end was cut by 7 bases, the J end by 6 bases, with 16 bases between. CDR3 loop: CASTPWGRSNEQFF. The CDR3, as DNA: TGTGCCAGCACCCCATGGGGTCGCTCCAATGAGCAGTTCTTC.

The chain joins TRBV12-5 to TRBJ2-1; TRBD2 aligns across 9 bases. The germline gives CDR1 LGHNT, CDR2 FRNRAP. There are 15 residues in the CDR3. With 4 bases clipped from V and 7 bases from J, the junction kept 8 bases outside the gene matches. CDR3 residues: CASGSSVAGGNEQFF. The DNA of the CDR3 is TGTGCTAGTGGTTCCAGTGTGGCGGGAGGGAATGAGCAGTTCTTC. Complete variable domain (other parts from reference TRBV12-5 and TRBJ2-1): DARVTQTPRHKVTEMGQEVTMRCQPILGHNTVFWYRQTMMQGLELLAYFRNRAPLDDSGMPKDRFSAEMPDATLATLKIQPSEPRDSAVYFCASGSSVAGGNEQFFGPGTRLTVL.

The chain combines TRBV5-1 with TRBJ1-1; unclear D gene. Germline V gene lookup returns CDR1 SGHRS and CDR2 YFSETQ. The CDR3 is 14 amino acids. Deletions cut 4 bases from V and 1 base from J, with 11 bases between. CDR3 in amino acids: CASSLERANTEAFF. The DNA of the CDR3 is TGCGCCAGCAGCCTAGAACGAGCGAACACTGAAGCTTTCTTT.

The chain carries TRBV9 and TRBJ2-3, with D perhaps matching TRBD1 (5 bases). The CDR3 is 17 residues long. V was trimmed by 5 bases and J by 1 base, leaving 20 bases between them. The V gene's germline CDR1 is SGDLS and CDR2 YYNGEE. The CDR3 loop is CASSPGPGSFGTDTQYF. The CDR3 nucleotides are TGTGCCAGCAGTCCAGGGCCCGGAAGTTTTGGCACAGATACGCAGTATTTT.

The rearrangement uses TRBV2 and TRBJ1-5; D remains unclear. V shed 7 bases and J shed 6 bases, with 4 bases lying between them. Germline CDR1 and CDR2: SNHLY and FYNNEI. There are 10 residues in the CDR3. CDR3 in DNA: TGTGCCAGCATGATTCAGCCCCAGCATTTT. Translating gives CASMIQPQHF.

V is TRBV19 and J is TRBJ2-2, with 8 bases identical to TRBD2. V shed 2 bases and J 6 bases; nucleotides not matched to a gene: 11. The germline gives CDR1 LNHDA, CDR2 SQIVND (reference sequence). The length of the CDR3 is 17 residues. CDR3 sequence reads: CASSIMVTGGRAGELFF. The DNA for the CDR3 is TGTGCCAGTAGTATAATGGTTACGGGAGGGAGGGCCGGGGAGCTGTTTTTT.

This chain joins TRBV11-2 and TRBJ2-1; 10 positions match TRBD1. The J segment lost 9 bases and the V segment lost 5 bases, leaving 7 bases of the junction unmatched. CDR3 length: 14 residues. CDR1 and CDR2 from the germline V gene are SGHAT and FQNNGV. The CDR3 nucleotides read TGTGCCAGCAGCCGTGACAGGGGGCCTCGTGAGCAGTTCTTC. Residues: CASSRDRGPREQFF.

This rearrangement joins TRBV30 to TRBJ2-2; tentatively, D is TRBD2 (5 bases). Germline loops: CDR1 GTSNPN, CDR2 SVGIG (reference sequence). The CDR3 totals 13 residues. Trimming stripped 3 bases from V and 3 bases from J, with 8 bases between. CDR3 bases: TGTGCCTGGAGCCCGGGATACACCGGGGAGCTGTTTTTT. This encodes CAWSPGYTGELFF.

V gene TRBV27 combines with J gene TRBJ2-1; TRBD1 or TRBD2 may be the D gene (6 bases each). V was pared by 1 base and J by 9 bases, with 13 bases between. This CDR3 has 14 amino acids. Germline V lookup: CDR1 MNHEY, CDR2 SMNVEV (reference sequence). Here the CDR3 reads CASSLWGAGTEQFF. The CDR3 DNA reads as TGTGCCAGCAGTTTATGGGGGGCGGGCACTGAGCAGTTCTTC.

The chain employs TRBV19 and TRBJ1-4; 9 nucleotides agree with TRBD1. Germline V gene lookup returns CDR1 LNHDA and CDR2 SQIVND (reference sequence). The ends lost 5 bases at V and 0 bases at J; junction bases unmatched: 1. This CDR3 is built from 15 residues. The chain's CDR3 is CASSGQGSTNEKLFF. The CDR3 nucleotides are TGTGCCAGTAGTGGACAGGGGTCAACTAATGAAAAACTGTTTTTT.

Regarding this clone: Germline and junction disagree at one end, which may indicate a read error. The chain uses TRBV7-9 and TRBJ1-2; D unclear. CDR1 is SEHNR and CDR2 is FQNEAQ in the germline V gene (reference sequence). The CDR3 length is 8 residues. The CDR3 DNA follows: TGTGCCAGCAGCACGCATCACTTC. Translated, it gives CASSTHHF.

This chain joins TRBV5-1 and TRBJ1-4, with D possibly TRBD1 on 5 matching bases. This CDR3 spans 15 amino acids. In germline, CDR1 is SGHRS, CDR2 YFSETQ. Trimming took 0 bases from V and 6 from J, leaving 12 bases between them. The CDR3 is CASSLGQGKDEKLFF. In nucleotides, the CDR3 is TGCGCCAGCAGCTTGGGGCAGGGTAAGGATGAAAAACTGTTTTTT.

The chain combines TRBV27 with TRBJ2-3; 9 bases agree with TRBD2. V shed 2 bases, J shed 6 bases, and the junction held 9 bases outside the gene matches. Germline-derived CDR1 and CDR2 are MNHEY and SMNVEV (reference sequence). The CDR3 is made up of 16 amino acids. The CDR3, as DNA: TGTGCCAGCAGTTTACGGGCGGGAGGGAGCAGGGATACGCAGTATTTT. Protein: CASSLRAGGSRDTQYF.

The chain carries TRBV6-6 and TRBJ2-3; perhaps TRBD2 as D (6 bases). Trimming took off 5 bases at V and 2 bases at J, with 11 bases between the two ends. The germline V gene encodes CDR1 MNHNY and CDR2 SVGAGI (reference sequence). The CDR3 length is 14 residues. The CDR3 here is CASSRGNPTDTQYF. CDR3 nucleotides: TGTGCCAGCAGTCGCGGGAACCCCACAGATACGCAGTATTTT.

The CDR3 DNA reads as TGTGCCAGCAGTGAAGTACAGGTTAGCACAGATACGCAGTATTTT. Amino acids: CASSEVQVSTDTQYF. The chain has TRBV2 and TRBJ2-3; TRBD1 might be the D (5 bases). CDR1 is SNHLY, CDR2 FYNNEI, per germline. This CDR3 is built from 15 residues. V was clipped by 1 base and J by 0 bases, with 8 bases between them.

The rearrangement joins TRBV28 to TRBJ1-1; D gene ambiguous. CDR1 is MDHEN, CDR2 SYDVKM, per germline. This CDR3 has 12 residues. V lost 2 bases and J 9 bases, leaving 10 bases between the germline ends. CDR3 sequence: CASSLTFNQAFF. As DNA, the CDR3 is TGTGCCAGCAGTTTAACGTTCAATCAAGCTTTCTTT.

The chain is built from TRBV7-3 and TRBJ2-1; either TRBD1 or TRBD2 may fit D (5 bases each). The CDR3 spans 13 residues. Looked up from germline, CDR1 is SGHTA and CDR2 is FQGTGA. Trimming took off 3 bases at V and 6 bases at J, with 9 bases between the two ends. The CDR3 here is CASSFKRGNEQFF. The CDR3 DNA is TGTGCCAGCAGCTTCAAGAGGGGCAATGAGCAGTTCTTC.

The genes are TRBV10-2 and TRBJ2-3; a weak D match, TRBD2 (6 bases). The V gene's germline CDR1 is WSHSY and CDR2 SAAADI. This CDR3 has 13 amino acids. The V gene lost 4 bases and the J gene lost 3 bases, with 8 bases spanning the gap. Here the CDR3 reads CASSVGGTDTQYF. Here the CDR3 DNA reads TGCGCCAGCAGTGTTGGGGGGACAGATACGCAGTATTTT.